The present TCR beta chain was sequenced within a study of blood T cells in healthy people across ages (dated by TCRdb to about 2015). Background on the whole study: In model experiments, roughly one uniquely barcoded TCR beta cDNA molecule per two T cells was captured by template switching. Donors were grouped into four age groups: young (average 16 years), middle-aged (around 39), aged (around 60) and long-lived (about 82). Age-related changes in TCR beta repertoire diversity were measured in the study by deep sequencing normalized with unique cDNA molecular identifiers. Two additional independent replicas of 1 million unique cDNA reads from the same blood draw were analyzed for two donors (one aged 18 to 30 and one aged 80 or older). Donors of different ages were randomly distributed across sequencing lanes to avoid experimental bias.

A word on this clonotype: What this receptor recognizes is not known. Given a much more abundant clone one base away, this may be a read error.

What the work shows at the level of the full study, not this receptor alone: Because the CMV infection status of the donors was unknown, age-related changes in expanded clonotypes may potentially have been confounded. Total diversity estimates from one million sequenced T cells were considered lower bounds and underestimates. Compared with the aged group, the long-lived group had more naive CD4+ T cells, fewer expanded clones and increased TCR diversity, suggesting age selection. Observed TCR beta diversity per million T cells fell roughly linearly with age, and a significant reduction was already apparent by age about 43. There was a strong correlation between observed TCR beta diversity and the percentage of naive T cells measured by flow cytometry. Conclusive comparison of naive and antigen-experienced compartments was prevented by the profiling of bulk unsorted PBMCs.

Donors were a few dozen systemically healthy Caucasian individuals from Russia aged roughly 6 to 90 years. Each donor gave around 9.5 milliliters of peripheral blood, collected into EDTA-treated Vacutainer tubes. Ficoll-Paque density-gradient centrifugation was used to isolate PBMCs, with at least 7 million obtained per sample. Total RNA, at least 6 micrograms per sample, was extracted from PBMCs with Trizol reagent. For every donor, flow cytometry on a PBMC aliquot measured the percentage of naive CD45RAhigh/CD27high T cells. From the cysteine through the phenylalanine, the CDR3 covers 15 amino acids. Of all the DNA, just the CDR3 is kept, 45 bases in frame from base 1. V drops 5 bases and J drops 3 bases, leaving 14 bases in between. Library prep was done by 5' RACE. TCRdb records Illumina HiSeq 2500 as the sequencer. A second roughly 7 to 11 cycle PCR used a sample-barcoded 5' primer and a J-beta primer mix. A unique molecular identifier was introduced onto each TCR beta cDNA molecule by a template-switch 5' adaptor carrying 12 random nucleotides. Each sample yielded at least 3 million CDR3-containing paired-end reads. The Mint cDNA synthesis kit, primed by a TRBC-specific oligonucleotide, was used to synthesize first-strand cDNA from all RNA. Following uracil-DNA glycosylase treatment, a first 18-cycle PCR with universal primers M1SS and BC2_uni_R was performed on all cDNA. On the study's bioinformatics: For normalization, 1 million high-quality reads, each with a distinct molecular identifier, were randomly selected from each sample. Instead of being binned into consensus sequences, reads that shared molecular identifiers were thrown out. MiTCR, run with a Q25 quality threshold and the strictest error-elimination algorithm, handled CDR3 identification, clonotype clustering and error correction. Lower-bound total TCR beta diversity was estimated with a nonparametric unseen species model using Euler transformation. TCRdb reprocessed the public reads (quality trimming at Q25 with fastp, clone calling with MiXCR) and kept in-frame beta chains. Rows matching on CDR3 protein sequence are summarized as one entry with the most common DNA and genes. The V and J calls reflect TCRdb's pipeline rather than the authors' work. For this sample there are 600,000 or so distinct CDR3 sequences; approximately 30% appear just once. Less than 20% of the sample is held by the ten biggest clonotypes.

The TCR originated in an elderly woman in good health. Input material: blood. The chain links TRBV12-3 or TRBV12-4 with TRBJ2-1; TRBD1 is a possible D gene, resting on 7 matching bases. The CDR3 reads as follows: CASSACGTDYNEQFF. The nucleotides read TGTGCCAGCAGTGCGTGCGGGACAGACTACAATGAGCAGTTCTTC.